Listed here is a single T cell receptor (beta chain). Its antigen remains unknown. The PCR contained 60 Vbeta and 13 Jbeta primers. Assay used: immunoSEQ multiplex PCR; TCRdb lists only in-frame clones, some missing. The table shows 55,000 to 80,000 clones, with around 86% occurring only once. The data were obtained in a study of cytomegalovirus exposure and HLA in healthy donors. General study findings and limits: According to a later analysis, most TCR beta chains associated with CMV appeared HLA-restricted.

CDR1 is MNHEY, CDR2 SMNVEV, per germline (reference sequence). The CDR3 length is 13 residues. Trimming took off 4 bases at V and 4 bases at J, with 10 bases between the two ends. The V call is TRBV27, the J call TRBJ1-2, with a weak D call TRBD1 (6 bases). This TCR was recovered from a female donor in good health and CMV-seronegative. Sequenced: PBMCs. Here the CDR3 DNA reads TGTGCCAGCAGTTCAACGACAGGCTATGGCTACACCTTC. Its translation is CASSSTTGYGYTF.